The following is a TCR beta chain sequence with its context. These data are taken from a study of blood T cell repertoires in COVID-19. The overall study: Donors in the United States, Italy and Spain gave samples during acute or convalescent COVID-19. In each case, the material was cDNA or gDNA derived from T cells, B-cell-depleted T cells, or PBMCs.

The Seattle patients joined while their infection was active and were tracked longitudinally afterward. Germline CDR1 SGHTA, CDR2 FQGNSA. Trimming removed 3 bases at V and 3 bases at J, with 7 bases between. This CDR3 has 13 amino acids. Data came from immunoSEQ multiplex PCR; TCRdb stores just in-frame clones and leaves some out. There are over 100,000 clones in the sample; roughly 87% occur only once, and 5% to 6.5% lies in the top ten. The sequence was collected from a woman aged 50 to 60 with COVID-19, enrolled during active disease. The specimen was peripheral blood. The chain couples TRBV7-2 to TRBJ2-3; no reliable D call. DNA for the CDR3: TGTGCCAGCAGCTTTGGGCAGACAGATACGCAGTATTTT. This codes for CASSFGQTDTQYF. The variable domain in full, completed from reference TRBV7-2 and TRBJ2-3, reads GAGVSQSPSNKVTEKGKDVELRCDPISGHTALYWYRQSLGQGLEFLIYFQGNSAPDKSGLPSDRFSAERTGGSVSTLTIQRTQQEDSAVYLCASSFGQTDTQYFGPGTRLTVL.